Detailed here is one T cell receptor (beta chain). The clone's antigen remains unknown. Base qualities are missing; no much larger clone stands one base away. This sample stems from a study of cytomegalovirus exposure and HLA in healthy donors (TCRdb year 2017). In terms of the full investigation: According to an earlier analysis of a few hundred of the donors, about 179 million T cells yielded 100 million or so unique TCR beta sequences and 250 to 350 Gb of sequence data. An early release that covered 500 to 800 HLA-typed donors contained around 330 gigabases of sequencing data and 80 million or so unique TCR sequences. Of the roughly 400 genotyped donors, about 84% fell in the genetic ancestry cluster associated with self-reported Caucasian donors. The study aimed to test whether cataloging public T cell receptors could reveal signatures of past pathogen exposure. The T cell repertoires of 670 or so subjects were profiled by immunosequencing and related to cytomegalovirus serostatus. Besides the first cohort of roughly 660 subjects, a separate validation cohort made up of 120 different subjects was used. To predict cytomegalovirus infection status, the study combined high-throughput TCR immunosequencing, statistical association of individual TCRs with disease status, and machine learning. In a later analysis, previously published TCR beta repertoires from about 670 donors were re-analyzed and high-resolution HLA genotyping was added so that TCR occurrence patterns could be studied. The later analysis used no new phenotypic data to find candidate immune exposures, relying instead on TCR beta sequences and their occurrence across donors. An earlier analysis of 500 to 750 of the donors applied high-throughput TCR beta sequencing to assess whether each TCR beta V gene segment acted as functional or pseudogenic. Donor age, sex, ethnicity and CMV serostatus were compiled alongside the repertoire data. A later genetic analysis took genome-wide SNP genotypes for 398 of the 666 donors and used that subset as a discovery cohort. All discovery cohort repertoires had been generated on a single sequencing platform. Class I and class II HLA loci were covered by the typing at four-digit resolution. The number of donors typed differed by locus, with roughly 629-640 for A, B, C, DRB1 and DQB1, around 520 for DQA1, over 600 for DPA1, and some 470 for DPB1. Roughly 5 DR-DQ haplotypes were treated as single units for association and clustering because of strong linkage in the cohort. Across some 400 genotyped donors of the cohort, an average of approximately 240,000 unique TCR beta nucleotide sequences per donor were sequenced, and approximately 19% of those sequences were non-productive. Overall results and qualifications from the work: A later analysis reported that several top co-occurrence clusters appeared linked to parvovirus B19, influenza, CMV and Epstein-Barr virus. Fewer than 20 rarely observed V segments, including chromosome 9 orphons, were excluded from the earlier analysis of a few hundred of the donors because counts were too low. Some IMGT-functional V segments, including TRBV6-2 and TRBV6-3, could not be told apart with the 87-base-pair reads, so those segments were excluded. A later analysis found that most CMV-associated TCR beta chains appeared HLA-restricted, with HLA associations seemingly driven largely by CMV exposure. The authors suggested that the approach could potentially be extended to other disease states and immunological phenotypes. HLA typing was unavailable for some donors at each locus, so association tests used only the typed subset. The study gave a list of around 170 TCR beta chains associated with cytomegalovirus. At a false discovery rate of 0.05, a later analysis linked 15,000 to 20,000 TCR beta sequences to specific HLA alleles. Correlated functional status among segregating V segments might reflect linkage disequilibrium, but an unknown experimental factor could not be ruled out. In a later analysis, TCR association rates were found to vary across HLA loci, with the most associated TCRs seen for DRB1 alleles and the fewest for HLA-C alleles. Assigning TCR associations to individual alleles was difficult when HLA alleles, especially DR and DQ, strongly co-occurred. In vitro tests confirmed that a few of the cytomegalovirus-associated TCR beta chains recognize cytomegalovirus antigens. In a later analysis, HLA-associated TCR beta chains were found to be more clonally expanded and to have lower generation probabilities than equally common non-associated chains. A later genetic analysis associated a missense DCLRE1C variant with V-gene and J-gene trimming of TCR beta chains, and an independent cohort replicated the association. Only TCR beta chains were sequenced in this cohort, and the absence of alpha or paired-chain data limited detectable features. In an earlier analysis of some 550 of the donors, most TCR beta V segments were observed in productive rearrangements about 87% or about 30% of the time, broadly matching IMGT annotations. Immune exposure information for the cohort was limited to CMV serostatus. A further reported finding was that TCR beta sequences accurately predicted the HLA-A and HLA-B alleles for most subjects in the first cohort. Most TCR sequences were seen in very few donors, while some public TCRs were found in many individuals. Compared with the roughly 670-donor mean, donors in an Asian-associated ancestry cluster had fewer N-insertions in productive TCRs, according to a later genetic analysis. A cluster of highly shared sequence variants was judged likely to be a technical artifact of the sequencing pipeline. Cytomegalovirus status was reported to be diagnosed by the classifier with high specificity and sensitivity in both the original and validation cohorts. The presence/absence analyses assumed that sequencing depth was roughly uniform across donors, and that assumption may not be true.

Including the terminal cysteine and phenylalanine, the CDR3 comprises 18 residues. Only the CDR3 DNA stays, 54 bases, in frame from base 1. V ends up 0 bases short and J 2 bases short, with an unmatched junction base count of 12. CDR1 SGHAT and CDR2 FQNNGV are derived from the germline V gene. Library preparation used the immunoSEQ multiplex PCR assay. For the multiplex PCR, a mixture combining 60 forward primers for TCR Vbeta segments and 13 reverse primers for TCR Jbeta segments was used. The CDR3 region of rearranged TCR beta genes was amplified from genomic DNA with a multiplex PCR assay. Amplified TCR beta libraries were sequenced as 87-base-pair reads on the Illumina HiSeq System. The authors' analysis ran thus. A later analysis counted approximately 84 million unique TCR beta chains across the 670 or so repertoires, and some 12 million of these chains were shared by at least two donors. Raw reads were error-corrected and collapsed into unique sequences by a nearest-neighbor algorithm in which closely related sequences were merged to remove PCR and sequencing errors. V, D and J gene segments were assigned by aligning CDR3 sequences to IMGT reference sequences. For a sequence to be retained, at least a six-nucleotide match to both a V gene segment and a J gene segment was required. Rearrangements were classified as productive when the CDR3 lacked stop codons and remained in frame with V and J, and all other rearrangements were classified as non-productive. Following IMGT convention, CDR3 was defined as the stretch from the second conserved V-encoded cysteine up to the conserved J-encoded phenylalanine. The earlier analysis of 450 to 750 of the donors excluded any sequence lacking an unambiguous match to a single V gene segment. An earlier analysis of fewer than 650 of the donors classified V segments as functional when productive rearrangements were above 56.7% and as segregating when the standard deviation between donors was above 5%. A statistical classification framework was developed to diagnose cytomegalovirus status using the catalog of TCR beta chain sequences. A later analysis assigned V and J genes by comparing TCR nucleotide sequences with IMGT/GENE-DB human TR gene sequences. A later analysis assigned CDR3 sequences and most-parsimonious VDJ recombination scenarios with the TCRdist pipeline. In a later analysis, every TCR beta chain was defined by the combination of its CDR3 amino acid sequence and its V-gene family, and reads without a unique V-gene family were dropped. A later analysis removed 500 to 600 highly shared, low-generation-probability nucleotide sequences to deal with suspected cross-contamination and a sequencing artifact. In a later analysis, a clonal expansion index was calculated for each public chain from normalized within-repertoire ranks of inferred template counts. A later analysis computed generation probabilities with a VDJ recombination model fitted to out-of-frame rearrangements, and checked the results against IGoR. A later analysis scored TCR-TCR, TCR-HLA and TCR-CMV co-occurrence with hypergeometric tests, applying a repertoire-size bias correction to TCR pairs. In a later analysis, false discovery rates were estimated by permuting HLA or CMV assignments 20 times. A later analysis grouped co-occurring TCRs with DBSCAN, adding TCRdist sequence similarity when clustering within HLA-allele-positive subsets. Repertoires with fewer than 30,000 or more than 120,000 public chains, plus five repertoires with anomalous nucleotide sharing, were excluded from co-occurrence clustering. This is the immuneACCESS table as TCRdb keeps it, with only in-frame sequences that have V and J called. A part of the clones is gone; compared with another copy, unresolved V genes explain less than half, and the rest is unexplained. V and J calls plus clone size are reproduced from that table; the DNA served to infer D and trimming. The sample table shows over 40,000 clones, and approximately 90% are seen once. The ten largest clones represent about 8% of the sample.

The cohort was made up of approximately 700 healthy bone marrow donors. At the time of sampling, all cohort members were nominally healthy, though unrecorded immune exposures were likely present. The donor tested CMV seropositive and was one of the 289 seropositive cohort members. A peripheral blood sample was provided by each donor, and peripheral blood mononuclear cells were used for TCR beta sequencing. The Qiagen DNeasy Blood Extraction Kit was used to extract genomic DNA from the blood cell samples. The clonotype was recovered from a woman between 40 and 55 years old in good health and CMV-seropositive. Sequences were obtained from PBMCs. The V gene is TRBV11-2 and the J gene is TRBJ2-7; the central 8 bases match TRBD2. The nucleotides are TGTGCCAGCAGCTTAGAATGGGGCAGGCGGGAGGCGCCCTACGAGCAGTACTTC. This sequence encodes CASSLEWGRREAPYEQYF.